This T cell receptor (beta chain) was identified during a study of shared clonotypes between healthy human individuals. In the study overall: Donors consisted of two women and three men between 18 and 49. Study-wide findings and caveats: The diversity represented, both genetic and in exposure history, was limited by few donors.

A word on this clone: Its antigen is undetermined.

Free of recent acute infections or vaccinations, the donors were healthy HIV-negative adults. Libraries were prepared by immunoSEQ multiplex PCR; TCRdb keeps only in-frame clonotypes and omits some of them. The table includes about half a million clones, 60% to 80% detected once. This CDR3 contains 12 residues. CDR1 is SQVTM and CDR2 is ANQGSEA in the germline V gene. Trimming stripped 6 bases from V and 1 base from J, with 7 bases between. The specimen sequenced was PBMCs. V usage is TRBV29-1 and J usage is TRBJ1-5, with D tentatively TRBD1 (5 bases). This sequence originates from a woman between 40 and 55 years old in good health. Some clones in this sample may be carry-over from other donors' samples. In DNA form, the CDR3 reads TGCAGCGTGCGGGGGAGCAATCAGCCCCAGCATTTT. This gives the protein CSVRGSNQPQHF.